This TCR beta chain was sequenced in a study of blood T cell repertoires in COVID-19 (dated by TCRdb to the early 2020s). For the study in its entirety: Samples covering the acute and convalescent phases of COVID-19 were provided by collaborators in the United States, Italy and Spain. Sample metadata almost always included a de-identified subject ID, COVID-19 status, age in years and sex. Where available, HLA class I and class II types were taken from metadata supplied by the sample provider and were not determined by assay-based typing. Deeply sampled blood TCRbeta repertoires from subjects exposed to, actively infected with, or recovered from COVID-19 were included in the dataset. The prospective study material was composed of cDNA or gDNA derived from T cells, B-cell-depleted T cells, or PBMCs. The repertoires were released in a freely available public database intended as a resource for research on the immune response to SARS-CoV-2. The samples were drawn from two sources: the first 160 participants of the ongoing ImmuneRACE study, and 1,200 or so subjects contributed by 6 global collaborators. What the work shows at the level of the full study, not this receptor alone: The quantity of clinical and demographic metadata differed by source and by participant and was supplied without curation.

Enrolling through a virtual design, the prospective study's participants ranged in age from roughly 18 to 89 years and lived across around 25 United States geographic areas. Cohort assignment in the prospective study relied on participant-reported clinical history from a screening survey and a study questionnaire. ImmuneRACE Cohort 3 recovered participants were defined by two consecutive negative NP/OP PCR tests, healthcare professional clearance, or symptom resolution. In the prospective study, whole blood, serum and a nasopharyngeal or oropharyngeal swab were collected from each participant by mobile phlebotomists. Over an approximately 2-month period, participants in the prospective study had the option of providing additional blood draws and questionnaires. Before DNA extraction, blood samples from the prospective study were shipped at room temperature or frozen. Trimmed from V: 6 bases; trimmed from J: 6 bases; junction bases lacking a gene match: 17. The germline V gene encodes CDR1 SGHDN and CDR2 FVKESK. The CDR3 measures 17 amino acids from cysteine to phenylalanine. Only the CDR3 portion is preserved as DNA: 51 bases, with reading frame beginning at the first base.

This clone was seen only a few times. Its target antigen remains unknown. The input lacks base qualities; no much larger clone sits a single base away. TCRbeta CDR3 regions were amplified from genomic DNA using the immunoSEQ Assay, a bias-controlled multiplex PCR. The study's processing was this. Nucleated cell counts per sample were estimated from amplification of reference gene primers within the assay. To quantify the absolute abundance of each unique TCRbeta CDR3 rearrangement, sequence reads were collapsed and filtered. For each sample, productive Simpson clonality was calculated as the square root of Simpson's diversity index over productive rearrangements. TCRdb obtained this table from immuneACCESS and retained in-frame rearrangements with V and J assigned. These tables miss some clones; where compared with another copy, unresolved V genes account for less than half of the shortfall, and the remainder is unexplained. The V and J calls and clone size were taken over from that table, and D and trimming were inferred from the DNA. This sample holds roughly 140,000 clones; about 86% were observed only once. More than 5.5% of the sample is held by the ten biggest clonotypes.

The sequenced sample was PBMCs or T cells enriched from blood (not recorded which). The chain joins TRBV14 to TRBJ1-1; TRBD1 lines up with 9 middle nucleotides. The sequence came from a man over 45 who had recovered from COVID-19. CDR3 sequence: CASRGSGQGSFRAEAFF. The base sequence is TGTGCCAGCAGGGGATCGGGACAGGGAAGCTTTAGGGCTGAAGCTTTCTTT.